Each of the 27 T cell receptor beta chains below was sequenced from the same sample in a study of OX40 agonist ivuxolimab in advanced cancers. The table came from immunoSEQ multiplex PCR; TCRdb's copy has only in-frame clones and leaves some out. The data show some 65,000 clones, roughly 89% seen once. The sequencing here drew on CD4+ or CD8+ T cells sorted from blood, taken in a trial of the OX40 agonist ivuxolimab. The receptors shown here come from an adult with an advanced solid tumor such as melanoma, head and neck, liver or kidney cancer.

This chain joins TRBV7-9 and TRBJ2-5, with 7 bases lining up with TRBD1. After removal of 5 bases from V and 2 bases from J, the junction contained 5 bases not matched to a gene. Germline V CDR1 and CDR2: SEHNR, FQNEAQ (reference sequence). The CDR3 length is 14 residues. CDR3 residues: CASSDPGGQETQYF. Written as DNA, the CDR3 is TGTGCCAGCAGCGACCCAGGGGGACAAGAGACCCAGTACTTC.

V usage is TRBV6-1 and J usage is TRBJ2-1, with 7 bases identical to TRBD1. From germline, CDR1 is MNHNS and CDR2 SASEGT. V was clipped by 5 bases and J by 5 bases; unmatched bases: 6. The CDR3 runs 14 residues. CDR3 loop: CASSPGTVDNEQFF. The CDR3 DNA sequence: TGTGCCAGCAGTCCGGGGACAGTAGACAATGAGCAGTTCTTC.

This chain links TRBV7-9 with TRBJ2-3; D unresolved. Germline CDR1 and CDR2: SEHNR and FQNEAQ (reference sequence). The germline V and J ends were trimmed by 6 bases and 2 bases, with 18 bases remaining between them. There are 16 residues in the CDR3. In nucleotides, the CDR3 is TGTGCCAGCAGTTACGACGTGGTCTCAACCACAGATACGCAGTATTTT. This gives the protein CASSYDVVSTTDTQYF.

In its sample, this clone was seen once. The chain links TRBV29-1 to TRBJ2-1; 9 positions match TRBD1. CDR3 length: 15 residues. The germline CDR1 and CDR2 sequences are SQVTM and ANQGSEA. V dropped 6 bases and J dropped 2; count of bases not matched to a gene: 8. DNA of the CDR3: TGCAGCGTCGAACAGGGGGCGCCGGCCTACAATGAGCAGTTCTTC. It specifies CSVEQGAPAYNEQFF.

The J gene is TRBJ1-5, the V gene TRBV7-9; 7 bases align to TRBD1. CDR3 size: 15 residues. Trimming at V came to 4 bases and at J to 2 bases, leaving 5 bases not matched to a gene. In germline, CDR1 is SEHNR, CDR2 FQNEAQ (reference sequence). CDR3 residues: CASSWTGAGNQPQHF. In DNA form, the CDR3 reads TGTGCCAGCAGCTGGACAGGTGCGGGCAATCAGCCCCAGCATTTT.

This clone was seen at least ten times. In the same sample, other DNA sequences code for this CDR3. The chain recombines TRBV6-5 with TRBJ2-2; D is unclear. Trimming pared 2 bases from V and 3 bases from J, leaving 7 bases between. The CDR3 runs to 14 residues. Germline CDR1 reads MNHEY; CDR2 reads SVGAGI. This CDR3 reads CASSYNSYTGELFF. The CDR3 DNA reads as TGTGCCAGCAGTTACAACTCCTACACCGGGGAGCTGTTTTTT.

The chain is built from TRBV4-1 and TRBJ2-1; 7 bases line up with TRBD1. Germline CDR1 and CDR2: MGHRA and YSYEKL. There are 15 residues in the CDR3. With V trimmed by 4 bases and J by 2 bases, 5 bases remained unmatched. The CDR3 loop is CASSLRQGPYNEQFF. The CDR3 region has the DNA TGCGCCAGCAGCCTCCGACAGGGACCCTACAATGAGCAGTTCTTC.

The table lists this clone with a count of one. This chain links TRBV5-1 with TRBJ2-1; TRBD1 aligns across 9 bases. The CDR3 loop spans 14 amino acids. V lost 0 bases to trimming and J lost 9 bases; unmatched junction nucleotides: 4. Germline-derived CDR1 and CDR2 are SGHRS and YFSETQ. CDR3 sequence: CASSLGQGVAEQFF. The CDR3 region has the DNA TGCGCCAGCAGCTTGGGACAGGGGGTAGCTGAGCAGTTCTTC.

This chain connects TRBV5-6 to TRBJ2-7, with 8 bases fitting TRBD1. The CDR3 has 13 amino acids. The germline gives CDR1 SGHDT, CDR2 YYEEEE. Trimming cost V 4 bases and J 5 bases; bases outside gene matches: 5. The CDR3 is CASSILTGDEQYF. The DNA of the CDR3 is TGTGCCAGCAGCATATTGACAGGGGACGAGCAGTACTTC.

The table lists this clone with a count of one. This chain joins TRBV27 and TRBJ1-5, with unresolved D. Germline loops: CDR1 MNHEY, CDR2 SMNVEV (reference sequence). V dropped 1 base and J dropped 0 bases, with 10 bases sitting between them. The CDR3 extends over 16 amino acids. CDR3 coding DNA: TGTGCCAGCAGTTTATACGCCCAGTATAGCAATCAGCCCCAGCATTTT. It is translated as CASSLYAQYSNQPQHF.

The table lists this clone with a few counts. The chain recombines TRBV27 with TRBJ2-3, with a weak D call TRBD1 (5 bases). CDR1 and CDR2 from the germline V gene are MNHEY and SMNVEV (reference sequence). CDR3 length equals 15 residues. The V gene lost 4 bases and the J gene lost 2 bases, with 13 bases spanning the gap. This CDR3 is CASSSRTRITDTQYF. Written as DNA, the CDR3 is TGTGCCAGCAGTTCCCGGACACGGATCACAGATACGCAGTATTTT.

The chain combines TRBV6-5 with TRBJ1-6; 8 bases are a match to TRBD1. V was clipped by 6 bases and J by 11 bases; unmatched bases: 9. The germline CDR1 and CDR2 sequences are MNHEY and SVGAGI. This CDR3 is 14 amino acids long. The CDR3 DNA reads TGTGCCAGCAGGGCCGGACAGGGAGGGACACCCCTCCACTTT. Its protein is CASRAGQGGTPLHF.

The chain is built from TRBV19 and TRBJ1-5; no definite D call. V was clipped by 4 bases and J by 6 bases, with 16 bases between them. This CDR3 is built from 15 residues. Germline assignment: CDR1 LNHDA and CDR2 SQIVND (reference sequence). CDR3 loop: CASSTGSSLSQPQHF. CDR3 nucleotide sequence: TGTGCCAGTAGTACAGGTTCTAGCCTTAGTCAGCCCCAGCATTTT.

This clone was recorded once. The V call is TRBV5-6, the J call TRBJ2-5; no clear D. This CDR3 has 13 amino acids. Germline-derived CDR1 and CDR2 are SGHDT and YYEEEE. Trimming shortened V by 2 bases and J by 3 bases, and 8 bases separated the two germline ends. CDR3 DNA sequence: TGTGCCAGCAGCTTCCCGATGGAAGAGACCCAGTACTTC. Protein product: CASSFPMEETQYF. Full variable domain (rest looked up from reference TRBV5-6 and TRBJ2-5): DAGVTQSPTHLIKTRGQQVTLRCSPKSGHDTVSWYQQALGQGPQFIFQYYEEEERQRGNFPDRFSGHQFPNYSSELNVNALLLGDSALYLCASSFPMEETQYFGPGTRLLVL.

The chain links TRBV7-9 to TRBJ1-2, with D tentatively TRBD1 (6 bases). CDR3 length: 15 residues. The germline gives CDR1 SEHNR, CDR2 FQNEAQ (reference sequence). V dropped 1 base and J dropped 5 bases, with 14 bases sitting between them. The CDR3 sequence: CASSLGQAPRYGYTF. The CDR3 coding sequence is TGTGCCAGCAGCTTAGGACAGGCCCCGAGGTATGGCTACACCTTC.

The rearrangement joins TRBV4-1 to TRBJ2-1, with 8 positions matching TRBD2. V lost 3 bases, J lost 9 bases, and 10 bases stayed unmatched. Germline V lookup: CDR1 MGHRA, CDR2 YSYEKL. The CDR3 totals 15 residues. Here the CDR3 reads CASSQRGGGIPEQFF. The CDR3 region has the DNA TGCGCCAGCAGCCAGAGGGGCGGGGGGATCCCTGAGCAGTTCTTC.

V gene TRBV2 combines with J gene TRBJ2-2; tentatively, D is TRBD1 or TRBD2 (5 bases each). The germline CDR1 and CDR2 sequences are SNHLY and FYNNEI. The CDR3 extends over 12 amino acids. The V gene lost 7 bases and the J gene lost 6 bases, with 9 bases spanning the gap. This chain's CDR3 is CASTRGAGELFF. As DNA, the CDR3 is TGTGCCAGCACTAGAGGGGCCGGGGAGCTGTTTTTT. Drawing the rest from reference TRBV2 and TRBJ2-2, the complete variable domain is EPEVTQTPSHQVTQMGQEVILRCVPISNHLYFYWYRQILGQKVEFLVSFYNNEISEKSEIFDDQFSVERPDGSNFTLKIRSTKLEDSAMYFCASTRGAGELFFGEGSRLTVL.

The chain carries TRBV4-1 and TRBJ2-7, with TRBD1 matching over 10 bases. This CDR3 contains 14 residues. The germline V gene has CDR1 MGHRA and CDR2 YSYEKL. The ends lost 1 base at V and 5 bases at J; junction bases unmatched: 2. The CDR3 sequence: CASSQVGTGDEQYF. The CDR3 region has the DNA TGCGCCAGCAGCCAAGTGGGGACAGGGGACGAGCAGTACTTC.

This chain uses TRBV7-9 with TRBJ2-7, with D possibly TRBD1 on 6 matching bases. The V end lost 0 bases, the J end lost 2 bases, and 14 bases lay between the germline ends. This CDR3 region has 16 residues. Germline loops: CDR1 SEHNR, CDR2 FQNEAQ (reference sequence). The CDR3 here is CASSLAQGLLTYEQYF. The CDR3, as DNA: TGTGCCAGCAGCTTAGCACAGGGCCTTTTAACCTACGAGCAGTACTTC.

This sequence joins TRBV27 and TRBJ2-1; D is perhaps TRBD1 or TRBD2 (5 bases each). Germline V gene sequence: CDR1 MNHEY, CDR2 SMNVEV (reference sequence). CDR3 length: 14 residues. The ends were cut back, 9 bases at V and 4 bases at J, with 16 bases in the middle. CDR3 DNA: TGTGCCAGTTCGACCGGGACCAGATACAATGAGCAGTTCTTC. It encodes CASSTGTRYNEQFF.

CDR3 sequence: CASSLLPNQETQYF. The CDR3 DNA reads TGTGCCAGCAGTTTACTGCCTAACCAAGAGACCCAGTACTTC. The chain recombines TRBV27 with TRBJ2-5; D unclear. The CDR3 extends over 14 amino acids. V was shortened by 2 bases and J by 0 bases, with 7 bases between the two germline ends. From germline, CDR1 is MNHEY and CDR2 SMNVEV (reference sequence).

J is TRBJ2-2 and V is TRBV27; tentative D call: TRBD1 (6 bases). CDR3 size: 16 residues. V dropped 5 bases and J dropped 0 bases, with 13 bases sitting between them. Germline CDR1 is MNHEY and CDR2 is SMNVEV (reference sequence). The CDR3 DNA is TGTGCCAGCAGTCTTGAGGGGGTCTCGAACACCGGGGAGCTGTTTTTT. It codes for CASSLEGVSNTGELFF.

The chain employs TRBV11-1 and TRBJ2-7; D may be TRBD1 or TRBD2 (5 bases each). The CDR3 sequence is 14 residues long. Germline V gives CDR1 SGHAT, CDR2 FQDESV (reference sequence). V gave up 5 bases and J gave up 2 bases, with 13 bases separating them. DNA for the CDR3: TGTGCCAGCAGCCCTCCAGGGACCACCTACGAGCAGTACTTC. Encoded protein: CASSPPGTTYEQYF.

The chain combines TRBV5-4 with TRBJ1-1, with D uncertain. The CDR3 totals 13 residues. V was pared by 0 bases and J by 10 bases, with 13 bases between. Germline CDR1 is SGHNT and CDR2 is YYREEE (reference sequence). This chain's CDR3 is CASSLGTLQAAFF. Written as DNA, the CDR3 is TGTGCCAGCAGCTTGGGGACGCTCCAGGCAGCTTTCTTT. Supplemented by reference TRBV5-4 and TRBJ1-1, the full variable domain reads ETGVTQSPTHLIKTRGQQVTLRCSSQSGHNTVSWYQQALGQGPQFIFQYYREEENGRGNFPPRFSGLQFPNYSSELNVNALELDDSALYLCASSLGTLQAAFFGQGTRLTVV.

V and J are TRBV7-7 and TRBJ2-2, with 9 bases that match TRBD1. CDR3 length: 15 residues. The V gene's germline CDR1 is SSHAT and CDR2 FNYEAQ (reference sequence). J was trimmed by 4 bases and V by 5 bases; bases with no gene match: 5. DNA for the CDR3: TGTGCCAGCAGCCAGGGACAGGGCCTCACCGGGGAGCTGTTTTTT. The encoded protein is CASSQGQGLTGELFF.

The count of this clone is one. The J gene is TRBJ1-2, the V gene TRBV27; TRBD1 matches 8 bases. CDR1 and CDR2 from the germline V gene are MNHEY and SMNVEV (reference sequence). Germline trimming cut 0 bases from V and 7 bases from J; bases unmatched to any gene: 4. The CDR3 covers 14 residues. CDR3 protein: CASSLSRTGSGYTF. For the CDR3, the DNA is TGTGCCAGCAGTTTATCCCGGACAGGGTCTGGCTACACCTTC.

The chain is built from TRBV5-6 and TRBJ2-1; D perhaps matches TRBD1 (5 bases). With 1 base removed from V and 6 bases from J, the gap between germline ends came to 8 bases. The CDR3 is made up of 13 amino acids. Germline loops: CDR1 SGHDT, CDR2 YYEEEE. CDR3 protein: CASSLSGPNEQFF. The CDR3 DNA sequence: TGTGCCAGCAGCTTGTCAGGGCCCAATGAGCAGTTCTTC.